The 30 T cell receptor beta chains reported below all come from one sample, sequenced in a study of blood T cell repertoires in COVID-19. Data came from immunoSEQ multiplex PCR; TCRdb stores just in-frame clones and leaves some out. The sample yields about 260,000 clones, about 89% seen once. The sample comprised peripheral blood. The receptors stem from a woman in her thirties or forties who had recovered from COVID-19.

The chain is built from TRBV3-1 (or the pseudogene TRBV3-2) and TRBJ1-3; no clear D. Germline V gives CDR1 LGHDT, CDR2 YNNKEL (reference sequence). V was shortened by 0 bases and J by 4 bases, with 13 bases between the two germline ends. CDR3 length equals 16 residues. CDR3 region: CASSQDLLAEGNTIYF. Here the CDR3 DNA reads TGTGCCAGCAGCCAAGATCTACTTGCGGAAGGAAACACCATATATTTT.

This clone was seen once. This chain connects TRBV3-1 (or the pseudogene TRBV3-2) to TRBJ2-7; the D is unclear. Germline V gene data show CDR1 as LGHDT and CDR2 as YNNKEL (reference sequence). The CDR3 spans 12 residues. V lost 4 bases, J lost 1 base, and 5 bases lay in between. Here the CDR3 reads CASSPRSYEQYF. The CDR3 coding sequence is TGTGCCAGCAGCCCCCGGTCCTACGAGCAGTACTTC.

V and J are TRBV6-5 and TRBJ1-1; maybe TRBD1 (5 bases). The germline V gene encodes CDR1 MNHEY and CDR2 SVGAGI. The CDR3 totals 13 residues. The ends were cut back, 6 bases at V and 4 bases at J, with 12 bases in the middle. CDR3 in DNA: TGTGCCAGCAGGCGGCAGGGTTCCACTGAAGCTTTCTTT. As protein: CASRRQGSTEAFF.

The DNA of the CDR3 is TGCAGTGCGGGACAGGGGGCTGAAGCTTTCTTT. Protein sequence: CSAGQGAEAFF. The chain couples TRBV20-1 to TRBJ1-1; 11 positions agree with TRBD1. Germline V gives CDR1 DFQATT, CDR2 SNEGSKA (reference sequence). CDR3 size: 11 residues. V lost 6 bases and J lost 6; bases outside the gene matches: 0.

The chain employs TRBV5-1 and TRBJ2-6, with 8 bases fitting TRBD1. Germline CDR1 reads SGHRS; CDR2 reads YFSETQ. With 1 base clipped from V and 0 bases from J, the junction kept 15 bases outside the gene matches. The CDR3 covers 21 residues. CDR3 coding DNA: TGCGCCAGCAGCTTGAGGAAACCACAGGGGGACCAAGACTCTGGGGCCAACGTCCTGACTTTC. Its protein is CASSLRKPQGDQDSGANVLTF.

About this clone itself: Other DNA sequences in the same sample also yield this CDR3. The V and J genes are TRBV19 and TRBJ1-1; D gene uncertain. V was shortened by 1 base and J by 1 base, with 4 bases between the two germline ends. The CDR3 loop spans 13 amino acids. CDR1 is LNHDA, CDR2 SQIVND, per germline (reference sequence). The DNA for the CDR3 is TGTGCCAGTAGTATAGGTAGGAACACTGAAGCTTTCTTT. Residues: CASSIGRNTEAFF. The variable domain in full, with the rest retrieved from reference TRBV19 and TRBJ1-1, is DGGITQSPKYLFRKEGQNVTLSCEQNLNHDAMYWYRQDPGQGLRLIYYSQIVNDFQKGDIAEGYSVSREKKESFPLTVTSAQKNPTAFYLCASSIGRNTEAFFGQGTRLTVV.

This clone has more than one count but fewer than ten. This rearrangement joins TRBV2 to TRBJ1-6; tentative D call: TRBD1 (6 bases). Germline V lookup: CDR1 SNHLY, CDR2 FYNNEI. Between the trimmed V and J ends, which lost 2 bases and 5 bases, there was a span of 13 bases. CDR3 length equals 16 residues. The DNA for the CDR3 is TGTGCCAGCAGTGAATACAGGGCGGTTGATAATTCACCCCTCCACTTT. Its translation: CASSEYRAVDNSPLHF.

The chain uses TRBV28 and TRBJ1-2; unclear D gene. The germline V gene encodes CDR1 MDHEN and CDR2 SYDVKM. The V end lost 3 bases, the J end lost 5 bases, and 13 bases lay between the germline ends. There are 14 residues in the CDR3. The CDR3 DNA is TGTGCCAGCAGTTTTAGGCAGTTCGGGTATGGCTACACCTTC. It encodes CASSFRQFGYGYTF.

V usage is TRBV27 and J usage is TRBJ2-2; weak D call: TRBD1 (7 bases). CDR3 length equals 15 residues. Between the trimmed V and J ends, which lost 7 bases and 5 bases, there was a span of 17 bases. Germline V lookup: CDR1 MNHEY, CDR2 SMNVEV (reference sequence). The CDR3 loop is CASKGGGAGTGELFF. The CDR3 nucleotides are TGTGCCAGCAAAGGAGGGGGCGCGGGTACCGGGGAGCTGTTTTTT.

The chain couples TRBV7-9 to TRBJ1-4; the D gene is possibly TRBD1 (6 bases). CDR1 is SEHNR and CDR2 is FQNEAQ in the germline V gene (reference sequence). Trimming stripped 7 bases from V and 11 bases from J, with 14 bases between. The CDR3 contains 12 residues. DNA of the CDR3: TGTGCCAGCACTGCAGGGGTAGAGAAACTGTTTTTT. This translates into CASTAGVEKLFF.

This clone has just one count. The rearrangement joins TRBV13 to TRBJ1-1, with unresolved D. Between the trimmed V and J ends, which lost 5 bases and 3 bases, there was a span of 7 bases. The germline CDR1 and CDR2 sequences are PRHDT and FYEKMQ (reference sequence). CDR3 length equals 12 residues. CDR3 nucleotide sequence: TGTGCCAGCAGCCCCGGGGACACTGAAGCTTTCTTT. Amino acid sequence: CASSPGDTEAFF.

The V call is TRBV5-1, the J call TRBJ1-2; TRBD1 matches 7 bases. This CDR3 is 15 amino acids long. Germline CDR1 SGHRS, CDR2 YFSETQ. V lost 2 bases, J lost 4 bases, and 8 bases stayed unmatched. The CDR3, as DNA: TGCGCCAGCAGCTTTGGAGGGGGCGGTATCTATGGCTACACCTTC. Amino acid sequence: CASSFGGGGIYGYTF.

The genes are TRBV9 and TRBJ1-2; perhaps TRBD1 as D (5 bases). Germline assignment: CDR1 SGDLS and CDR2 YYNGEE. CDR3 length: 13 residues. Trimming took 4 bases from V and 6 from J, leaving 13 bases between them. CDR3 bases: TGTGCCAGCAGCCCTAAGGGGATCGATGGCTACACCTTC. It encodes CASSPKGIDGYTF.

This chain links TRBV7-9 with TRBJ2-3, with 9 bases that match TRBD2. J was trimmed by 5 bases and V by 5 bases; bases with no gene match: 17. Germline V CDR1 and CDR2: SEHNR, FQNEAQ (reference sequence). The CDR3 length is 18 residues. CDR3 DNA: TGTGCCAGCAGCCCCCATCAGGGGGTAGCGGGGGTGAGAGATACGCAGTATTTT. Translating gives CASSPHQGVAGVRDTQYF.

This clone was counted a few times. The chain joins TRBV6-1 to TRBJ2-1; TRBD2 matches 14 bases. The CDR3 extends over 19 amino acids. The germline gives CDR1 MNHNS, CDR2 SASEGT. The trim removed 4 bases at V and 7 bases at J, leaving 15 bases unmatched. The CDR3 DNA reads TGTGCCAGCAGTGGACCGTCGGGACTAGCGGGGGCAAGTGAAAATGAGCAGTTCTTC. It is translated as CASSGPSGLAGASENEQFF.

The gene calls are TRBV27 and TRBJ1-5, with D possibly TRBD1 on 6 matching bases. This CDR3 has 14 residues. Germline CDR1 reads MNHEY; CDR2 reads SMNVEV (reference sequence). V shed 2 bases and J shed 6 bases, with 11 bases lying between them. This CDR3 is CASSLIQGIQPQHF. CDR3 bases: TGTGCCAGCAGTTTAATACAGGGAATTCAGCCCCAGCATTTT.

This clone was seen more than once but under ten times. CDR3 region: CASTFAGGVGYTF. As DNA, the CDR3 is TGTGCCAGCACCTTTGCAGGGGGTGTCGGCTACACCTTC. This chain joins TRBV6-5 and TRBJ1-2; 7 positions agree with TRBD1. V lost 7 bases, J lost 8 bases, and 10 bases stayed unmatched. The CDR3 is 13 amino acids. Germline CDR1 MNHEY, CDR2 SVGAGI.

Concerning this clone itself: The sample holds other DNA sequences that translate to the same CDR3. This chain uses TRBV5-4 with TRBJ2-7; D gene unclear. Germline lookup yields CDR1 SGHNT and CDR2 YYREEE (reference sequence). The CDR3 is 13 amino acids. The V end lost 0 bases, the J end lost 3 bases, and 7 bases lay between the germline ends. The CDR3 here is CASSLGAGYEQYF. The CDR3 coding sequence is TGTGCCAGCAGCTTGGGGGCCGGCTACGAGCAGTACTTC.

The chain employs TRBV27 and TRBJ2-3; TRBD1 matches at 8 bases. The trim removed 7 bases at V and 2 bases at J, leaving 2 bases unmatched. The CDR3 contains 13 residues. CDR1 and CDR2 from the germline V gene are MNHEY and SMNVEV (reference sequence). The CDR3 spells CASTGQATDTQYF. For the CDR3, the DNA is TGTGCCAGCACGGGACAGGCCACAGATACGCAGTATTTT.

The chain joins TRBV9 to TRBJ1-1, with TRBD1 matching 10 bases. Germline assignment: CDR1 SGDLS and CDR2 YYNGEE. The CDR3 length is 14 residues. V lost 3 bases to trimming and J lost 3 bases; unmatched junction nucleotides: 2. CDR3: CASSADRGDTEAFF. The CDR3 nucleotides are TGTGCCAGCAGCGCGGACAGGGGGGACACTGAAGCTTTCTTT.

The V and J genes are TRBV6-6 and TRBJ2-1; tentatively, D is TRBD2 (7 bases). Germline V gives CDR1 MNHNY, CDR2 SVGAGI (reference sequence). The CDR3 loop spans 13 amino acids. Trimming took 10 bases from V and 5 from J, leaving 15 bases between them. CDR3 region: CATAAGAHNEQFF. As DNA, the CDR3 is TGTGCCACCGCCGCGGGGGCACACAATGAGCAGTTCTTC.

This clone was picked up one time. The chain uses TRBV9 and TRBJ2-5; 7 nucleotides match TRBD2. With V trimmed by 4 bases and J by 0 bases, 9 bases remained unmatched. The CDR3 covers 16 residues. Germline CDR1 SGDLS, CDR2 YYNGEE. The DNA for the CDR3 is TGTGCCAGCAGCCCATCCCGGGGGGTGTACCAAGAGACCCAGTACTTC. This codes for CASSPSRGVYQETQYF.

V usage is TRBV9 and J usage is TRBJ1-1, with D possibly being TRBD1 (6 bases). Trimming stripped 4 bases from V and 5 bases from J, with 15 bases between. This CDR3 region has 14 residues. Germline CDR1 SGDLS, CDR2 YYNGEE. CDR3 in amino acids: CASSSGHPGTEAFF. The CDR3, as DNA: TGTGCCAGCAGCTCGGGACACCCTGGGACTGAAGCTTTCTTT.

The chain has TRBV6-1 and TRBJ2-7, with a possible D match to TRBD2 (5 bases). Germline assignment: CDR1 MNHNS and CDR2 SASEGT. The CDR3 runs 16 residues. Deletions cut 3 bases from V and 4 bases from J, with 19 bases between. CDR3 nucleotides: TGTGCCAGCAGTGAGCCGCCGAGAGGGTCCCATTACGAGCAGTACTTC. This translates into CASSEPPRGSHYEQYF.

CDR3 sequence (DNA): TGTGCCAGCAGCTTCGGGAGGGCCTACTCTGGAAACACCATATATTTT. Its protein is CASSFGRAYSGNTIYF. The genes are TRBV7-2 and TRBJ1-3, with unresolved D. This CDR3 comprises 16 residues. Looked up from germline, CDR1 is SGHTA and CDR2 is FQGNSA. V was shortened by 3 bases and J by 0 bases, with 12 bases between the two germline ends.

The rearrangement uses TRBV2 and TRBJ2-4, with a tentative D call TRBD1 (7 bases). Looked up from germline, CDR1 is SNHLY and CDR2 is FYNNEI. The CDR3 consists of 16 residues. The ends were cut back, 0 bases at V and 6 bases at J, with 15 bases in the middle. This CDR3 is CASSEAQGGSGNIQYF. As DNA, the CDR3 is TGTGCCAGCAGTGAAGCGCAGGGGGGAAGTGGAAACATTCAGTACTTC.

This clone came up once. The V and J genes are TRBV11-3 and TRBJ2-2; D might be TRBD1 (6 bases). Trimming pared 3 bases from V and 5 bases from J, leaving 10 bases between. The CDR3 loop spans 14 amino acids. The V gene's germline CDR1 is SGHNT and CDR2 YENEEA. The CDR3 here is CASSFDRMTGELFF. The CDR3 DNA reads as TGTGCCAGCAGCTTTGACAGGATGACCGGGGAGCTGTTTTTT.

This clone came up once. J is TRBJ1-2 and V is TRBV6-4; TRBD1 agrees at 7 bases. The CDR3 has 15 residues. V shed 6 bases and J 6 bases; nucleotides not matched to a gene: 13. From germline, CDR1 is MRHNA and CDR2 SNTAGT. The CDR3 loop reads CASRRGSRDRDGYTF. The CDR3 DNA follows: TGTGCCAGCAGGAGGGGGTCCCGGGACAGAGATGGCTACACCTTC.

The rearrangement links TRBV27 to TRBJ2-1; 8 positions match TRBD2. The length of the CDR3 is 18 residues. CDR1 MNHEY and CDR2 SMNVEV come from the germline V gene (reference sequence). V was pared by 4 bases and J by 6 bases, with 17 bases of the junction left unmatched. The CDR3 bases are TGTGCCAGCAGTTCCCCTGCGGGGGGACGGGGGTATAGCAATGAGCAGTTCTTC. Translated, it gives CASSSPAGGRGYSNEQFF.

The chain's CDR3 is CASTHSDRTEQYF. CDR3 nucleotide sequence: TGTGCCAGCACCCATTCCGACAGGACCGAGCAGTACTTC. The chain employs TRBV7-6 and TRBJ2-7, with D perhaps TRBD1 (6 bases). Germline CDR1 is SGHVS and CDR2 is FNYEAQ. This CDR3 has 13 amino acids. Trimming removed 7 bases at V and 6 bases at J, with 16 bases between.